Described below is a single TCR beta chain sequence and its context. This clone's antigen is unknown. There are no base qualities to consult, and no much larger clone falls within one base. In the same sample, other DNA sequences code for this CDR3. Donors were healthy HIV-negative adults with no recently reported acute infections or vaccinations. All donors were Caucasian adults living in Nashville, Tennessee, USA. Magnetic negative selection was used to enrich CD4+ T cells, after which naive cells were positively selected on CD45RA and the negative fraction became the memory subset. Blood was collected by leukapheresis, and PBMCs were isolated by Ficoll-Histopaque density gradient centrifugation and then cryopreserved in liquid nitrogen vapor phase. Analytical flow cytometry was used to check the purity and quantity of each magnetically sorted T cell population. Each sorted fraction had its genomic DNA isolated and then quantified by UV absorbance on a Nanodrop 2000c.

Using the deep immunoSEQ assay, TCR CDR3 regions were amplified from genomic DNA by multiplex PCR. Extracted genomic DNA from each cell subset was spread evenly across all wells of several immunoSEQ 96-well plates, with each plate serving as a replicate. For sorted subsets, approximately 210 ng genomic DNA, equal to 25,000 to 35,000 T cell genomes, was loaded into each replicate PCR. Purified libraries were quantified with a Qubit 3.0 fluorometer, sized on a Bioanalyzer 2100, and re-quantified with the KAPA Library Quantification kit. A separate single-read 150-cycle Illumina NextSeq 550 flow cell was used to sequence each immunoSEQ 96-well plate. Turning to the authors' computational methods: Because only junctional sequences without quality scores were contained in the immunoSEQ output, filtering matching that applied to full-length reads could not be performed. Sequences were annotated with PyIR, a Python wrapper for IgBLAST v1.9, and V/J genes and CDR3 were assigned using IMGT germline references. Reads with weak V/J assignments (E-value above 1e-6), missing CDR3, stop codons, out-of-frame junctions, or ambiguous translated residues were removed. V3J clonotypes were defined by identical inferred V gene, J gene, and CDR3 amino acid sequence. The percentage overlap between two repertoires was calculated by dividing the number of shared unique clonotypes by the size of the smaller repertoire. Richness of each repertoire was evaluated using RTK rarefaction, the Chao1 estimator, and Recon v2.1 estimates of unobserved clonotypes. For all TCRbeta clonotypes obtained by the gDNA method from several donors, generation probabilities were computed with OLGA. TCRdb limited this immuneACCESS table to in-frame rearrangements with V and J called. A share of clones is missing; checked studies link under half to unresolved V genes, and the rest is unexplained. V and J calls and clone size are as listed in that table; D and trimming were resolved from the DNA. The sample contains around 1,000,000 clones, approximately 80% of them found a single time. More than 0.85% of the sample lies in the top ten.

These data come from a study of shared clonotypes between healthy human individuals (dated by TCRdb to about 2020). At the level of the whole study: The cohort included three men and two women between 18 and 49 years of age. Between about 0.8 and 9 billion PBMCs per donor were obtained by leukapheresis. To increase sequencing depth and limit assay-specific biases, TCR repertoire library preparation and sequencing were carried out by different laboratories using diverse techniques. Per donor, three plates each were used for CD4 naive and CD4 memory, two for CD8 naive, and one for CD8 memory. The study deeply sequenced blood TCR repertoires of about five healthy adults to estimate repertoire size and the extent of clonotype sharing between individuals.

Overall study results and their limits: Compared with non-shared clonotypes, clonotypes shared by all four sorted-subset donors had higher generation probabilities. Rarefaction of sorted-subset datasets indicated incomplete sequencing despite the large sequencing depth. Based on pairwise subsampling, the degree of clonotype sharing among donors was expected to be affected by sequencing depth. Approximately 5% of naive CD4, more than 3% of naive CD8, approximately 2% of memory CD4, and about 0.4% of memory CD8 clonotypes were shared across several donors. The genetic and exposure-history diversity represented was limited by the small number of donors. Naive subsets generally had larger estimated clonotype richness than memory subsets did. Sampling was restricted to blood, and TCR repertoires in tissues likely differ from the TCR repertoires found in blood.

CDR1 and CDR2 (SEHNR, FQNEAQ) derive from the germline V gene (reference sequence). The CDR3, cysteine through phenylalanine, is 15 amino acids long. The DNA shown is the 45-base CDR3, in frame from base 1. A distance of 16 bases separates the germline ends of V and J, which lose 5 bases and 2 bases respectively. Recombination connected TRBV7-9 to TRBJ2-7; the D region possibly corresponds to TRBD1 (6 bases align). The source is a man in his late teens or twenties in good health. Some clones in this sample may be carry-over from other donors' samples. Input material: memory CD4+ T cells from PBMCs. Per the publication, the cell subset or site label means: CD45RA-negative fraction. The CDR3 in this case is CASSPSTGFTYEQYF. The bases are TGTGCCAGCAGCCCTTCCACAGGGTTCACCTACGAGCAGTACTTC. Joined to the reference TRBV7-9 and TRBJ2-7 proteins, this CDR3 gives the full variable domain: DTGVSQNPRHKITKRGQNVTFRCDPISEHNRLYWYRQTLGQGPEFLTYFQNEAQLEKSRLLSDRFSAERPKGSFSTLEIQRTEQGDSAMYLCASSPSTGFTYEQYFGPGTRLTVT.